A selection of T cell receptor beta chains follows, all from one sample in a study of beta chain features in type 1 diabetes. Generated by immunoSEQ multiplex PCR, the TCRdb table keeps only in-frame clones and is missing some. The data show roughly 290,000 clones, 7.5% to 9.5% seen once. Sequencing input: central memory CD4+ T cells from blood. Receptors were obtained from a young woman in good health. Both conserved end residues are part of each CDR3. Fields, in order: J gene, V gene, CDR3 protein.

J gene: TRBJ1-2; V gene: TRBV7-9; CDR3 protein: CASSLSGSNYGYTF
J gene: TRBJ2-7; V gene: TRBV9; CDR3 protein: CASSGHREREHPREQYF
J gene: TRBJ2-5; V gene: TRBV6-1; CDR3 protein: CASSVDAGMRKTQYF
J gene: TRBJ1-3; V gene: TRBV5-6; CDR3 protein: CASSYDTGNTIYF
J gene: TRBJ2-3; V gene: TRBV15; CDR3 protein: CATSPSRRGTQYF
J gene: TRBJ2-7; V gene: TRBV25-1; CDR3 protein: CASSLDSGEQYF
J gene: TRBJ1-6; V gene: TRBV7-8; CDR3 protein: CASSPGTGNNSPLHF
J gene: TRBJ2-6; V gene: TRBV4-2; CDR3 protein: CASSPADSGANVLTF
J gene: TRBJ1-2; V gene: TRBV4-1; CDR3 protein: CASSQERASNYGYTF
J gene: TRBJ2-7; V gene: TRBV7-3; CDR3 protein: CASTRPGSGRPPEQYF
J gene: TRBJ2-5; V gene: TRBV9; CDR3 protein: CASSVAGSARETQYF
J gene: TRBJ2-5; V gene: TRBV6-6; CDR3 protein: CASSSRQGFSETQYF
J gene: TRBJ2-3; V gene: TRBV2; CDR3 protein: CASSELRGGTDTQYF
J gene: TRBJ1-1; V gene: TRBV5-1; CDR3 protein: CASTFGGNTEAFF
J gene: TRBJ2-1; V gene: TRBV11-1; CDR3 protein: CASSLSTDNEQFF
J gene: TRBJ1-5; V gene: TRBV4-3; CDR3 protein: CASNPSAGNNQPQHF
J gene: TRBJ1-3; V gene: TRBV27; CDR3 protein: CASRTFSGNTIYF
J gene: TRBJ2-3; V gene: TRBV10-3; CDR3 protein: CAIKGPSGTTSTDTQYF
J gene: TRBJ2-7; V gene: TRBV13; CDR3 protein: CASSATSGTSYEQYF
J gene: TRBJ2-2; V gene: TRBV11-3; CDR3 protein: CASSKKDRGQRELFF
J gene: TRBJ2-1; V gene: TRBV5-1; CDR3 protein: CASSPALALGEQFF
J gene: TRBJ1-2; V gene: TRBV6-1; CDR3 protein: CASSSNWDYGYTF
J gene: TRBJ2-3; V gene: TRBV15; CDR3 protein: CATSRDRLDTQYF
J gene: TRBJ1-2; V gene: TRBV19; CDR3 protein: CASSAPGTENYGYTF
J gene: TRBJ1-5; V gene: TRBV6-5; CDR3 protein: CASRPEGAFNQPQHF
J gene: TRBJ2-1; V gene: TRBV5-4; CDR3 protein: CASSLRTYNEQFF
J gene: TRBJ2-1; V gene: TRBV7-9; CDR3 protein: CASSLRWGRGINEQFF
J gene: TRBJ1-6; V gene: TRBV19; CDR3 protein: CASTRGANSPLHF
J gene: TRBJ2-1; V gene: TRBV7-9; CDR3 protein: CASSFPRNEQFF
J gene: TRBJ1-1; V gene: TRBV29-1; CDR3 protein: CSVERFQNTEAFF
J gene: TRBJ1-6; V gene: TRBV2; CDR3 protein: CASSDRVREGSPLHF
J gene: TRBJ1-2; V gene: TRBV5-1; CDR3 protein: CASSDSPGQGTAYTF
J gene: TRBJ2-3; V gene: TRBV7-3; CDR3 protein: CASSLMPSSDTQYF
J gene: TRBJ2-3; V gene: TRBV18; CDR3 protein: CASSPPKGDTQYF
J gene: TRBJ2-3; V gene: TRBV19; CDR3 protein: CASSSGTGANTQYF
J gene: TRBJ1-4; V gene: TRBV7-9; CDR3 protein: CASSIAFSTNEKLFF
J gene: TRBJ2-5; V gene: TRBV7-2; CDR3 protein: CASSSNGQNEDQETQYF
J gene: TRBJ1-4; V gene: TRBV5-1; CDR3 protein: CASSLGRNEKLFF
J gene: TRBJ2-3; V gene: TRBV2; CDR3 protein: CASSSNGDTQYF
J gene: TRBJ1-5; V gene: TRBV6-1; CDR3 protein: CASGRGGSNQPQHF
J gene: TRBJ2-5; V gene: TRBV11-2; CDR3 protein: CASRRPGQGKETQYF
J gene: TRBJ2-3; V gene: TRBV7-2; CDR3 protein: CASSMRRNPSLTQYF
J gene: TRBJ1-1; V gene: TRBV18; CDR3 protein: CASSQIQGEAFF
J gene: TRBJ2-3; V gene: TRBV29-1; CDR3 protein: CSVEETSTDTQYF
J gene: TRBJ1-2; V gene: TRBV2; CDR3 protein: CASSGVSRGPYGYTF